Below, 5 T cell receptor beta chains from the same sample are listed, as sequenced in a study of cytomegalovirus exposure and HLA in healthy donors. This PCR relied on a set of 60 Vbeta primers and 13 Jbeta primers. The table came from immunoSEQ multiplex PCR; TCRdb's copy has only in-frame clones and leaves some out. The sample has fewer than 110,000 clones; approximately 85% are singletons. The sample consisted of PBMCs. The receptors stem from a man under 40 in good health and CMV-seronegative.

V and J are TRBV9 and TRBJ2-7; possible D gene TRBD2, 6 bases. CDR3 size: 14 residues. Trimming shortened V by 0 bases and J by 1 base, and 8 bases separated the two germline ends. Germline CDR1 and CDR2: SGDLS and YYNGEE. CDR3 coding DNA: TGTGCCAGCAGCGTAGGGGGGGATTCCTACGAGCAGTACTTC. This codes for CASSVGGDSYEQYF.

The rearrangement joins TRBV27 to TRBJ2-7; the match to TRBD1 covers 7 bases. CDR3 length: 15 amino acids. Germline-derived CDR1 and CDR2 are MNHEY and SMNVEV (reference sequence). V lost 3 bases, J lost 4 bases, and 9 bases stayed unmatched. CDR3 DNA: TGTGCCAGCAGTTTCAGTACAGGGGAAGGGTACGAGCAGTACTTC. Its protein product is CASSFSTGEGYEQYF.

The chain has TRBV25-1 and TRBJ1-4; 9 nucleotides match TRBD1. V was pared by 6 bases and J by 1 base, with 6 bases of the junction left unmatched. The CDR3 loop spans 16 amino acids. The germline V gene has CDR1 MGHDK and CDR2 SYGVNS. CDR3 in amino acids: CASRDRGNRTNEKLFF. The CDR3 DNA sequence: TGTGCCAGCAGGGACAGGGGAAACAGAACTAATGAAAAACTGTTTTTT.

This clone has more than one count but fewer than ten. The chain joins TRBV25-1 to TRBJ2-1; weak D call: TRBD2 (5 bases). The CDR3 runs 18 residues. The germline gives CDR1 MGHDK, CDR2 SYGVNS. Trimming shortened V by 1 base and J by 1 base, and 17 bases separated the two germline ends. CDR3 region: CASSESPGLRGSYNEQFF. DNA of the CDR3: TGTGCCAGCAGTGAATCCCCCGGGCTGAGAGGGTCCTACAATGAGCAGTTCTTC.

The chain links TRBV6-6 to TRBJ1-2; D may be TRBD1 (5 bases). The V gene lost 0 bases and the J gene lost 1 base, with 9 bases spanning the gap. There are 15 residues in the CDR3. CDR1 is MNHNY, CDR2 SVGAGI, per germline (reference sequence). Here the CDR3 reads CASSYSSGGNYGYTF. The DNA of the CDR3 is TGTGCCAGCAGTTACTCGAGCGGGGGTAACTATGGCTACACCTTC.